This TCR beta chain derives from a study of tumor-infiltrating lymphocytes in primary liver carcinoma. Overall study context: The study enrolled male and female patients aged 30 to 69 years.

The blood RNA (from unsorted whole blood) was obtained, and germline DNA was also extracted. Before any surgery took place, four milliliters of peripheral blood were collected. From roughly 500 ng total RNA, TCR beta cDNA was generated with a primer in the constant region. Slightly modified ARM-PCR served as the procedure for the TCR beta libraries. These libraries came from three rounds of nested multiplex PCR. TRBV1-TRBV30 forward primers paired with a C-beta reverse primer drove the first two PCR rounds, 10 cycles each. TCRdb independently ran MiXCR on the multiplex PCR reads; one entry per CDR3 protein. This sample has hundreds of thousands of distinct CDR3 sequences; around 50% occur once, and the top ten carry about a sixth. CDR3 length: 14 amino acids. This clonotype occurred once. One end of the junction does not line up with germline, which may come from a read error.

The chain uses TRBV12-3 or TRBV12-4 and TRBJ2-7, with 7 bases that match TRBD2. This clonotype originated in a young woman with primary liver carcinoma and hepatitis B virus infection. Sequenced sample: peripheral blood. The CDR3 reads CSSSAWEGDYEQYF. DNA for the CDR3: TGTTCCAGCAGTGCCTGGGAGGGCGACTACGAACAGTACTTC.